These 22 T cell receptor beta chains were all obtained from the same sample, sequenced in a study of Ad26.COV2.S vaccination and SARS-CoV-2 variants. The protocol was immunoSEQ multiplex PCR, while the TCRdb copy is restricted to in-frame clones and leaves out a portion. The sample shows 350,000 to 450,000 clones, about four fifths of them seen only once. Noted treatment: some 20 received Ad26.COV2.S at low or high dose, single or two shots; about 5 received placebo; per-sample allocation not given. The samples date from day 63 after the first vaccine or placebo injection. The sequencing used peripheral blood, collected in a trial of Ad26.COV2.S vaccine versus placebo. The receptors originated from a person aged 18 to 59 who received the Ad26.COV2.S COVID-19 vaccine or a placebo.

V and J are TRBV6-6 and TRBJ1-5, with 8 positions matching TRBD1. The CDR3 runs to 16 residues. Germline lookup yields CDR1 MNHNY and CDR2 SVGAGI (reference sequence). Trimming removed 6 bases from V and 3 bases from J; junction bases left unmatched: 10. The CDR3 spells CASRATGEGANQPQHF. The CDR3 bases are TGTGCCAGCAGAGCGACAGGGGAAGGGGCCAATCAGCCCCAGCATTTT.

The chain is built from TRBV30 and TRBJ2-2, with 7 bases identical to TRBD1. Germline loops: CDR1 GTSNPN, CDR2 SVGIG (reference sequence). The trim removed 5 bases at V and 14 bases at J, leaving 8 bases unmatched. The CDR3 spans 11 residues. The CDR3 DNA reads TGTGCCTGGGCAGACAGGGATGTACTGTTTTTT. The encoded protein is CAWADRDVLFF. Complete variable domain (other parts from reference TRBV30 and TRBJ2-2): SQTIHQWPATLVQPVGSPLSLECTVEGTSNPNLYWYRQAAGRGLQLLFYSVGIGQISSEVPQNLSASRPQDRQFILSSKKLLLSDSGFYLCAWADRDVLFFGEGSRLTVL.

V usage is TRBV4-3 and J usage is TRBJ1-2, with TRBD1 identical over 7 bases. CDR1 is LGHNA, CDR2 YSLEER, per germline. The J segment lost 2 bases and the V segment lost 4 bases, leaving 10 bases of the junction unmatched. CDR3 length: 16 residues. Here the CDR3 DNA reads TGCGCCAGCAGCCTTCACCCAGGGGGGGCGAACTATGGCTACACCTTC. Its translation is CASSLHPGGANYGYTF.

About this clone: Other DNA sequences of this sample code for an identical CDR3. The genes are TRBV7-3 and TRBJ1-1; weak D call: TRBD1 (6 bases). This CDR3 has 13 amino acids. CDR1 is SGHTA, CDR2 FQGTGA, per germline. The V and J ends lost 5 bases and 2 bases respectively, with 9 bases between them. DNA of the CDR3: TGTGCCAGCAGCCAACAGGGAAACACTGAAGCTTTCTTT. Translated: CASSQQGNTEAFF.

This clone has a single count. The CDR3 nucleotides are TGTGCCAGCAGCCTCGCCTCTTCGGCCGGGGAGCTGTTTTTT. Its protein product is CASSLASSAGELFF. The chain carries TRBV11-3 and TRBJ2-2; D remains unclear. Germline CDR1 and CDR2: SGHNT and YENEEA. This CDR3 has 14 residues. V lost 5 bases and J lost 6, with 13 bases in between.

The rearrangement links TRBV9 to TRBJ2-7; possible D gene TRBD2, 6 bases. The CDR3 is 12 residues long. The V and J ends lost 3 bases and 7 bases respectively, with 11 bases between them. Germline CDR1 reads SGDLS; CDR2 reads YYNGEE. CDR3 amino acids: CASSAHSGEQYF. In DNA, the CDR3 is TGTGCCAGCAGCGCCCACAGCGGGGAGCAGTACTTC.

J is TRBJ2-2 and V is TRBV5-4; 10 bases align to TRBD2. The CDR3 consists of 17 residues. The germline CDR1 and CDR2 sequences are SGHNT and YYREEE (reference sequence). After removal of 4 bases from V and 4 bases from J, the junction contained 10 bases not matched to a gene. The CDR3 here is CASSPERGGRGTGELFF. The CDR3, as DNA: TGTGCCAGCAGCCCAGAGCGGGGGGGCCGGGGCACCGGGGAGCTGTTTTTT.

The CDR3 bases are TGTGCCAGCAGCCACCGGACGCTTCCCCCCCTCCACTTT. It is translated as CASSHRTLPPLHF. The J gene is TRBJ1-6, the V gene TRBV3-1 (or the pseudogene TRBV3-2); no clear D. The V gene's germline CDR1 is LGHDT and CDR2 YNNKEL (reference sequence). This CDR3 is 13 amino acids long. V was shortened by 3 bases and J by 13 bases, with 13 bases between the two germline ends.

This clone appeared a few times. The rearrangement joins TRBV5-1 to TRBJ2-2, with D possibly matching TRBD1 (5 bases). CDR3 length: 16 residues. Germline CDR1 reads SGHRS; CDR2 reads YFSETQ. The V and J ends lost 4 bases and 4 bases respectively, with 17 bases between them. The CDR3: CASSPGHVGITGELFF. For the CDR3, the DNA is TGCGCCAGCAGCCCCGGACACGTCGGTATCACCGGGGAGCTGTTTTTT.

The CDR3 loop reads CASSLGQGAYQGGYTF. For the CDR3, the DNA is TGTGCCAGCAGCTTAGGACAGGGGGCCTATCAGGGAGGCTACACCTTC. The chain uses TRBV7-2 and TRBJ1-2; the match to TRBD1 covers 10 bases. J lost 8 bases, V lost 1 base, and 10 bases had no gene match. CDR1 is SGHTA, CDR2 FQGNSA, per germline. CDR3 length: 16 residues.

J is TRBJ1-5 and V is TRBV12-5, with D unclear. The CDR3 loop spans 13 amino acids. Looked up from germline, CDR1 is LGHNT and CDR2 is FRNRAP. Trimming cost V 6 bases and J 2 bases, with 8 bases left between them. The DNA for the CDR3 is TGTGCTAGTGGGGACGGGGGCAATCAGCCCCAGCATTTT. This codes for CASGDGGNQPQHF.

This clone was counted a single time. V gene TRBV27 combines with J gene TRBJ2-7; D is unclear. The CDR3 has 16 residues. The V end was cut by 6 bases, the J end by 0 bases, with 18 bases between. Germline values: CDR1 MNHEY, CDR2 SMNVEV (reference sequence). The CDR3 DNA reads TGTGCCAGCAGCCGAGGTTTCACTTCTAGCTCCTACGAGCAGTACTTC. Protein sequence: CASSRGFTSSSYEQYF.

The chain carries TRBV9 and TRBJ2-5; the D gene could be TRBD1 or TRBD2 (5 bases each). Trimming stripped 3 bases from V and 5 bases from J, with 17 bases between. The CDR3 loop spans 15 amino acids. The germline V gene has CDR1 SGDLS and CDR2 YYNGEE. Written as DNA, the CDR3 is TGTGCCAGCAGCGCGGGACCGCACGACGGGGAGACCCAGTACTTC. Protein product: CASSAGPHDGETQYF.

This clone has a single count. The V call is TRBV11-2, the J call TRBJ1-4; D gene ambiguous. Deletions cut 3 bases from V and 5 bases from J, with 10 bases between. Germline CDR1 reads SGHAT; CDR2 reads FQNNGV. CDR3 length: 14 residues. The CDR3 coding sequence is TGTGCCAGCAGCTTCCGGCGGTCGAATGAAAAACTGTTTTTT. Amino acid sequence: CASSFRRSNEKLFF.

The genes are TRBV5-5 and TRBJ2-3, with 9 bases lining up with TRBD2. The CDR3 is 17 residues long. V shed 0 bases and J 2 bases; nucleotides not matched to a gene: 7. Germline V gene sequence: CDR1 SGHKS, CDR2 YYEKEE (reference sequence). The CDR3 protein is CASSLGRLAENTDTQYF. Written as DNA, the CDR3 is TGTGCCAGCAGCTTGGGACGACTAGCGGAAAACACAGATACGCAGTATTTT.

As regards this clone: One end of the junction does not line up with germline, which may come from a read error. CDR3 bases: TGTGCCAGCAGCTTATCCCTGATGCGGGGCACTAAAGCTTTCTTT. It translates to CASSLSLMRGTKAFF. The J gene is TRBJ1-1, the V gene TRBV7-2; perhaps TRBD1 as D (5 bases). This CDR3 contains 15 residues. Looked up from germline, CDR1 is SGHTA and CDR2 is FQGNSA. Together with reference TRBV7-2 and TRBJ1-1, the CDR3 gives the full variable domain: GAGVSQSPSNKVTEKGKDVELRCDPISGHTALYWYRQSLGQGLEFLIYFQGNSAPDKSGLPSDRFSAERTGGSVSTLTIQRTQQEDSAVYLCASSLSLMRGTKAFFGQGTRLTVV.

The chain's CDR3 is CASSLTSTGELFF. The CDR3 DNA reads as TGCGCCAGCAGCTTGACTAGCACCGGGGAGCTGTTTTTT. The rearrangement joins TRBV5-1 to TRBJ2-2; possible D gene TRBD2, 5 bases. Trimming shortened V by 1 base and J by 4 bases, and 5 bases separated the two germline ends. The CDR3 is 13 amino acids. CDR1 SGHRS and CDR2 YFSETQ come from the germline V gene. The variable domain in full, with the rest retrieved from reference TRBV5-1 and TRBJ2-2, is KAGVTQTPRYLIKTRGQQVTLSCSPISGHRSVSWYQQTPGQGLQFLFEYFSETQRNKGNFPGRFSGRQFSNSRSEMNVSTLELGDSALYLCASSLTSTGELFFGEGSRLTVL.

The chain uses TRBV27 and TRBJ2-7; D gene unclear. Deletions cut 4 bases from V and 3 bases from J, with 10 bases between. Germline V gives CDR1 MNHEY, CDR2 SMNVEV (reference sequence). The CDR3 has 13 amino acids. The CDR3 protein is CASSSHSNYEQYF. The CDR3 DNA reads as TGTGCCAGCAGTTCTCACAGTAACTACGAGCAGTACTTC.

This chain joins TRBV6-5 and TRBJ2-7; no clear D. This CDR3 is 14 amino acids long. Germline V gene lookup returns CDR1 MNHEY and CDR2 SVGAGI. The germline V and J ends were trimmed by 2 bases and 0 bases, with 8 bases remaining between them. In DNA form, the CDR3 reads TGTGCCAGCAGTTACGGACCCTTCTCCTACGAGCAGTACTTC. It specifies CASSYGPFSYEQYF.

This clone was counted only a few times. The rearrangement joins TRBV10-1 to TRBJ1-5; no firm D call. The germline CDR1 and CDR2 sequences are WNHNN and SYGVQD (reference sequence). This CDR3 spans 13 amino acids. Between the trimmed V and J ends, which lost 4 bases and 5 bases, there was a span of 9 bases. This chain's CDR3 is CASSGKGDQPQHF. The CDR3 DNA follows: TGCGCCAGCAGTGGTAAGGGCGATCAGCCCCAGCATTTT.

V and J are TRBV28 and TRBJ2-1, with 10 nucleotides matching TRBD1. Trimming cost V 4 bases and J 9 bases; bases outside gene matches: 15. The CDR3 runs to 17 residues. Germline CDR1 is MDHEN and CDR2 is SYDVKM. The DNA for the CDR3 is TGTGCCAGCAGTTGGGCTCCGGACAGGGGGTCTATGGGTGAGCAGTTCTTC. This codes for CASSWAPDRGSMGEQFF.

The chain uses TRBV21-1 and TRBJ2-2; the D call TRBD2 from the table was never checked on the DNA. TRBV21-1 is designated a pseudogene. CDR3 length equals 18 residues. The CDR3 DNA reads as TGTGCCAGCAGCAATGGTAGACACGGGGCGGGGGCCCTCGGGGAGCTGTTTTTT. This gives the protein CASSNGRHGAGALGELFF.